This TCR beta chain emerged from a study of blood T cell repertoires in COVID-19. Study-wide background: Donors in the United States, Italy and Spain gave samples during acute or convalescent COVID-19.

Germline V gene lookup returns CDR1 SGHVS and CDR2 FQNEAQ. The CDR3 contains 14 residues. The V gene lost 5 bases and the J gene lost 1 base, with 11 bases spanning the gap. Clones were sequenced by immunoSEQ multiplex PCR, and TCRdb holds only the in-frame ones, with some missing. The sample shows under 200,000 clones, roughly 84% of them seen only once. The rearrangement links TRBV7-8 to TRBJ1-1; D gene uncertain. This TCR came from a young man with active or convalescent COVID-19. Sequencing input: peripheral blood. The CDR3: CASSRNSPNTEAFF. The CDR3 DNA follows: TGTGCCAGCAGCCGTAACAGCCCGAACACTGAAGCTTTCTTT.